The T cell receptor (beta chain) described here comes from a study of blood T cells in healthy people across ages. A second PCR of about 6 to 11 cycles used a sample-barcoded 5' primer and a J-beta primer mix. TCRdb re-called the 5' RACE reads with MiXCR, one entry per CDR3 protein. The sample lists some 920,000 distinct CDR3 sequences, just over 50% seen once, with 20% to 25% in the top ten. Germline lookup yields CDR1 SGHTA and CDR2 FQGNSA. CDR3 length: 14 residues. Trimming cost V 7 bases and J 0 bases, with 10 bases left between them. Sample: blood. This sequence originates from a woman in her fifties or sixties in good health. The chain employs TRBV7-2 and TRBJ2-1, with unresolved D. CDR3 residues: CASTKMSSYNEQFF. The CDR3, as DNA: TGTGCCAGCACCAAGATGAGCTCCTACAATGAGCAGTTCTTC.